This T cell receptor beta chain was found in a study of blood T cells in healthy people across ages. The CDR3 has 13 residues. The germline gives CDR1 SGDLS, CDR2 YYNGEE. The V end lost 3 bases, the J end lost 10 bases, and 16 bases lay between the germline ends. PCR was performed a second time for roughly 7 to 11 cycles using a sample-barcoded 5' primer and a J-beta primer mix. TCRdb analysed the 5' RACE reads with MiXCR anew, one entry per CDR3 protein. This sample yields about 640,000 distinct CDR3 sequences, of which roughly 41% are seen a single time; 25% to 35% belongs to the top ten. The study's findings and limits: Observed TCR beta diversity per million T cells went down as age went up. This fall followed a roughly linear course with age.

In its sample, this clonotype was seen a few times. What it binds is unknown. The receptor was isolated from a man older than 75 in good health. Sequencing was carried out using blood. The chain carries TRBV9 and TRBJ1-1; tentatively, D is TRBD1 (5 bases). As DNA, the CDR3 is TGTGCCAGCAGCGCAGAAGACCGGGGGAGAGCTTTCTTT. Translated, it gives CASSAEDRGRAFF.